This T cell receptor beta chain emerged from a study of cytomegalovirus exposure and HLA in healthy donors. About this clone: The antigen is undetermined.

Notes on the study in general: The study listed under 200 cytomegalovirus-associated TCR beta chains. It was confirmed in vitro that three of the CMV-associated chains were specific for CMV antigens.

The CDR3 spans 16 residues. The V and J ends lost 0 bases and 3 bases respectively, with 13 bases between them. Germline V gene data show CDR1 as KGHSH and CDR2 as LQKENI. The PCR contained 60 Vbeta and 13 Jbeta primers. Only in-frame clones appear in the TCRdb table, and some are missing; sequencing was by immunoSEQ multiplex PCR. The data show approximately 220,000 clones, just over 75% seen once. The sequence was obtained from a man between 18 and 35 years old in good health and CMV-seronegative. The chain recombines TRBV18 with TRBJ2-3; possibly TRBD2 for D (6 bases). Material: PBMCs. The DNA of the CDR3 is TGTGCCAGCTCACCACCCGCGGGATCGGGGACAGATACGCAGTATTTT. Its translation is CASSPPAGSGTDTQYF.